The next 14 T cell receptor beta chains were all read from a single sample in a study of identical twins. TCRdb reanalysed the 5' RACE reads using MiXCR and keeps one entry per CDR3 protein. Of some 250,000 distinct CDR3 sequences listed, approximately 7.1% are singletons. The sample was also linked to a second study, of T cells expressing NK-cell markers.

The material sequenced was CD8+ T cells sorted from blood. The receptors shown here come from a woman under 30 in good health.

The rearrangement joins TRBV7-8 to TRBJ1-1; D perhaps matches TRBD1 (6 bases). Looked up from germline, CDR1 is SGHVS and CDR2 is FQNEAQ. The germline V and J ends were trimmed by 8 bases and 2 bases, with 21 bases remaining between them. CDR3 length equals 16 residues. The CDR3 DNA is TGTGCCAGCCACCGGAGGGGGACTTTGAGAAACACTGAAGCTTTCTTT. As protein: CASHRRGTLRNTEAFF.

This clonotype was detected a few times. V and J are TRBV19 and TRBJ1-1, with D possibly TRBD1 on 5 matching bases. Germline CDR1 reads LNHDA; CDR2 reads SQIVND (reference sequence). The CDR3 extends over 15 amino acids. Trimming left V 5 bases short and J 0 bases short, with 13 bases between. CDR3 residues: CASSLMATVNTEAFF. In DNA form, the CDR3 reads TGTGCCAGTAGTCTTATGGCGACAGTGAACACTGAAGCTTTCTTT.

This clonotype was observed a few times. This chain joins TRBV5-1 and TRBJ2-1; 8 bases fit TRBD1. The junction had 3 bases not matched to a gene; V was cut back by 1 base and J by 0 bases. Germline V CDR1 and CDR2: SGHRS, YFSETQ. The CDR3 is 16 amino acids. The CDR3 bases are TGCGCCAGCAGCTTGAACAGGGGGAGCTCCTACAATGAGCAGTTCTTC. This codes for CASSLNRGSSYNEQFF.

This clonotype showed up just a few times. The chain couples TRBV20-1 to TRBJ2-1, with 7 nucleotides matching TRBD2. The CDR3 covers 13 residues. The trim removed 6 bases at V and 7 bases at J, leaving 9 bases unmatched. CDR1 is DFQATT, CDR2 SNEGSKA, per germline (reference sequence). CDR3 loop: CSALAGVKNEQFF. The CDR3 DNA sequence: TGCAGTGCGCTGGCGGGGGTTAAAAATGAGCAGTTCTTC.

The table lists this clonotype with a few counts. This chain connects TRBV9 to TRBJ2-1; 10 positions agree with TRBD2. Unmatched junction bases numbered 9, after V lost 4 bases and J lost 8 bases. The length of the CDR3 is 15 residues. CDR1 is SGDLS and CDR2 is YYNGEE in the germline V gene. The CDR3, as DNA: TGTGCCAGCAGCCCTCCTAGCGGGAGTAGGGATGAGCAGTTCTTC. Its protein product is CASSPPSGSRDEQFF.

This clonotype has a handful of counts. J is TRBJ2-1 and V is TRBV11-2, with D hard to call. Germline CDR1 and CDR2: SGHAT and FQNNGV. This CDR3 has 13 residues. Trimming cost V 6 bases and J 8 bases, with 14 bases left between them. DNA for the CDR3: TGTGCCAGCAGACCCGTGGAAGTTCATGAGCAGTTCTTC. Translation gives CASRPVEVHEQFF.

This clonotype was picked up a small number of times. V gene TRBV6-2 or TRBV6-3 combines with J gene TRBJ2-5, with 7 positions matching TRBD2. CDR1 MNHEY and CDR2 SVGEGT come from the germline V gene. Unmatched junction bases numbered 5, after V lost 2 bases and J lost 5 bases. This CDR3 is built from 14 residues. This CDR3 reads CASSYVREVETQYF. DNA of the CDR3: TGTGCCAGCAGTTACGTCCGGGAGGTTGAGACCCAGTACTTC.

This clonotype was seen only a few times. The rearrangement links TRBV11-2 to TRBJ2-7, with D uncertain. The ends were cut back, 5 bases at V and 3 bases at J, with 17 bases in the middle. This CDR3 spans 15 amino acids. CDR1 and CDR2 from the germline V gene are SGHAT and FQNNGV. The CDR3 here is CASSPGVGPLYEQYF. For the CDR3, the DNA is TGTGCCAGCAGCCCTGGCGTAGGACCCCTCTACGAGCAGTACTTC. The full variable domain, with the rest looked up from reference TRBV11-2 and TRBJ2-7, is EAGVAQSPRYKIIEKRQSVAFWCNPISGHATLYWYQQILGQGPKLLIQFQNNGVVDDSQLPKDRFSAERLKGVDSTLKIQPAKLEDSAVYLCASSPGVGPLYEQYFGPGTRLTVT.

The rearrangement links TRBV7-8 to TRBJ2-1; D not certain. This CDR3 is built from 12 residues. V shed 4 bases and J shed 4 bases, with 5 bases lying between them. The germline gives CDR1 SGHVS, CDR2 FQNEAQ. CDR3 sequence reads: CASSSKYNEQFF. In DNA form, the CDR3 reads TGTGCCAGCAGCTCTAAATACAATGAGCAGTTCTTC.

At least ten counts were recorded for this clonotype. The chain uses TRBV12-3 or TRBV12-4 and TRBJ1-1; no firm D call. V lost 3 bases, J lost 1 base, and 9 bases lay in between. CDR3 length: 14 amino acids. CDR3 DNA: TGTGCCAGCAGTTTTCTGGGTCCGAACACTGAAGCTTTCTTT. Translating it yields CASSFLGPNTEAFF.

The chain carries TRBV5-5 and TRBJ1-5, with no clear D. This CDR3 comprises 14 residues. Trimming left V 1 base short and J 3 bases short, with 8 bases between. In germline, CDR1 is SGHKS, CDR2 YYEKEE (reference sequence). The CDR3 nucleotides read TGTGCCAGCAGCTTGTTGCGAGACAATCAGCCCCAGCATTTT. Amino acids: CASSLLRDNQPQHF.

This clonotype came up many times. The gene calls are TRBV7-9 and TRBJ1-2, with D perhaps TRBD1 (5 bases). CDR3 length: 12 amino acids. The V gene lost 6 bases and the J gene lost 1 base, with 6 bases spanning the gap. Germline V lookup: CDR1 SEHNR, CDR2 FQNEAQ (reference sequence). CDR3 nucleotide sequence: TGTGCCAGCAGTGACAGTAACTATGGCTACACCTTC. Protein: CASSDSNYGYTF.

This clonotype has a handful of counts. J is TRBJ1-6 and V is TRBV11-2, with 8 positions matching TRBD1. This CDR3 spans 15 amino acids. Germline V gene lookup returns CDR1 SGHAT and CDR2 FQNNGV. J gave up 9 bases and V 5 bases, and 9 bases lay outside the gene matches. CDR3 sequence reads: CASSPDQGALSPLHF. The CDR3 nucleotides read TGTGCCAGCAGCCCCGACCAGGGGGCTCTTTCACCCCTCCACTTT.

The CDR3 bases are TGTGCCAGCAGCCACAGGGGAAGGTCCTACGAGCAGTACTTC. Protein: CASSHRGRSYEQYF. This chain links TRBV27 with TRBJ2-7; 7 bases agree with TRBD1. With V trimmed by 6 bases and J by 1 base, 6 bases remained unmatched. The CDR3 is made up of 14 amino acids. Germline lookup yields CDR1 MNHEY and CDR2 SMNVEV (reference sequence).